The sequence of this T cell receptor (beta chain) was determined in a study of low-dose radiotherapy and immunotherapy resistance in tumors. Study-level information: The regimen for patients comprised intravenous nivolumab 240 mg every two weeks plus intravenous ipilimumab 1 mg/kg every six weeks. Daily, from cycle 1 day 1 and for four cycles, patients took oral aspirin 300 mg.

Regarding time point: before trial treatment. Eligibility was restricted to patients presenting with advanced solid tumors that lacked tumor-infiltrating lymphocytes. This clonotype was recorded many times. First-strand cDNA relied on TRAV- and TRBV-specific primers spanning alpha and beta chains. The TCRs were subjected to amplification over about 19 PCR cycles employing a constant-region primer in conjunction with a V-primer adapter. TCRdb redid the calling of the reads with MiXCR, one entry per CDR3 protein. The profile covers about 82,000 distinct CDR3 sequences, with over 15% appearing a single time and under 7.5% taken by the ten largest. The sample in question was PBMCs, obtained before treatment. This sequence was found in a male donor with prostate cancer.

As DNA, the CDR3 is TGTGCCACCACAGTCTTCAGCAATCAGCCCCAGCATTTT. It yields the protein CATTVFSNQPQHF. V is TRBV6-2 or TRBV6-3 and J is TRBJ1-5; D is undetermined. The germline V gene encodes CDR1 MNHEY and CDR2 SVGEGT. The CDR3 has 13 amino acids. Trimming shortened V by 10 bases and J by 1 base, and 11 bases separated the two germline ends.